The rows below give T cell receptor beta chains drawn from one sample of a study of tumor-infiltrating lymphocytes in primary liver carcinoma. TCRdb processed the multiplex PCR reads anew with MiXCR; each CDR3 protein has one entry. The sample consists of fewer than 400,000 distinct CDR3 sequences, roughly three fifths of them appearing once. Sample: peripheral blood. The receptors originated from a woman aged 25-40 years with primary liver carcinoma and hepatitis B virus infection. Both conserved end residues are part of each CDR3. A D gene is named only where the DNA matches it firmly. The size of a clone is reported for some rows only, either as once, few or many, or as a class for expanded clones.

>-|16|few|TRBJ2-7|TRBV6-2/TRBV6-3
CASSLRYAAGSYEQYF
TGTGCCAGCAGTCTGAGGTATGCGGCGGGATCCTACGAGCAGTACTTC
>-|14|-|TRBJ2-1|TRBV11-1
CASSLEHKHIEQFF
TGTGCCAGCAGCTTAGAGCATAAACACATTGAGCAGTTCTTC
>TRBD1|18|-|TRBJ2-7|TRBV4-3
CASGQVMGQGFGSYEQYF
TGCGCCAGCGGCCAAGTAATGGGACAGGGGTTCGGCTCCTACGAGCAGTACTTC
>-|12|-|TRBJ2-7|TRBV6-2/TRBV6-3
CASSPLWDEQYF
TGTGCCAGCAGCCCACTTTGGGACGAGCAGTACTTC
>TRBD2|16|-|TRBJ2-5|TRBV12-3/TRBV12-4
CASSPGLAGVGDTQYF
TGTGCCAGCAGTCCGGGACTAGCGGGAGTTGGAGATACCCAGTACTTC
>-|17|once|TRBJ2-7|TRBV5-5
CASSFQAGGNEVYGQYF
TGTGCCAGCAGCTTCCAAGCGGGCGGAAACGAGGTTTACGGGCAGTACTTC
>TRBD1|14|-|TRBJ1-1|TRBV29-1
CGVVQGAGGTEAFF
TGCGGCGTTGTCCAGGGGGCCGGGGGCACTGAAGCTTTCTTT
>TRBD2|12|many|TRBJ2-1|TRBV6-5
CASGRAYNEQFF
TGTGCCAGCGGGAGGGCCTACAATGAGCAGTTCTTC
>TRBD2|16|-|TRBJ2-3|TRBV13
CASSPGTSGSTDTQYF
TGTGCCAGCAGCCCCGGGACTAGCGGGAGTACAGATACGCAGTATTTT
>-|18|few|TRBJ2-6|TRBV11-2
CASSSQMGGARGANVLTF
TGTGCCAGCAGCTCGCAGATGGGGGGCGCACGGGGGGCCAACGTCCTGACTTTC
>-|14|once|TRBJ1-1|TRBV6-2/TRBV6-3
CASSPTRGWTEAFF
TGTGCCAGCAGTCCGACACGGGGCTGGACTGAAGCTTTCTTT
>-|15|-|TRBJ2-3|TRBV12-3/TRBV12-4
CASSFGAGVTDTHYF
TGTGCCAGCAGTTTTGGGGCCGGTGTTACAGATACGCATTATTTT
>TRBD2|18|-|TRBJ2-7|TRBV4-3
CASSQERGTSGTGYEQYF
TGCGCCAGCAGCCAAGAGCGGGGGACTAGCGGGACTGGGTATGAGCAGTACTTC
>-|17|-|TRBJ1-2|TRBV11-2
CTSSRIGKGTSNYGYTF
TGTACCAGCAGCCGCATAGGAAAGGGGACGTCTAACTATGGCTACACCTTC
>TRBD2|15|few|TRBJ2-1|TRBV7-9
CASSSTSGRENEQFF
TGTGCCAGCAGCTCCACTAGCGGGAGGGAGAATGAGCAGTTCTTC
>TRBD1|14|-|TRBJ2-7|TRBV20-1
CSARIPTGAYEQYF
TGCAGTGCTAGAATACCGACAGGGGCTTACGAGCAGTACTTC
>-|13|-|TRBJ2-5|TRBV6-5
CASSDTGEETQYF
TGTGCCAGCAGTGATACAGGAGAAGAGACCCAGTACTTC
>TRBD1|14|-|TRBJ1-2|TRBV5-1
CASSPSDRGSGYTF
TGCGCCAGCAGCCCTTCGGACAGGGGAAGTGGCTACACCTTC
>TRBD2|14|few|TRBJ2-2|TRBV12-3/TRBV12-4
CASGPSGRVGELFF
TGTGCCAGCGGGCCTAGCGGGAGGGTCGGGGAGCTGTTTTTT
>TRBD2|16|once|TRBJ2-2|TRBV5-4
CASSLGLAPLTGELVF
TGTGCCAGCAGCTTGGGACTAGCCCCACTCACCGGGGAGCTGGTTTTT
>TRBD1|14|many|TRBJ2-7|TRBV5-5
CASSLRRDSYEQYF
TGTGCCAGCAGCTTGAGAAGGGACAGTTACGAGCAGTACTTC
>TRBD2|16|-|TRBJ2-7|TRBV11-2
CASNPGLAGVGYEQYF
TGTGCCAGCAACCCAGGGTTAGCGGGAGTTGGCTACGAGCAGTACTTC
>-|15|-|TRBJ1-5|TRBV11-2
CTRTLRQSRNQPQHF
TGTACCAGGACACTCAGGCAGAGTAGGAATCAGCCCCAGCATTTT
>TRBD2|17|-|TRBJ2-3|TRBV7-9
CASSLGLAGGTTHAQYF
TGTGCCAGCAGCTTGGGACTAGCGGGAGGAACCACACATGCGCAGTATTTT
>-|14|few|TRBJ2-7|TRBV7-9
CASSSIATNYEQYF
TGTGCCAGCAGCTCTATAGCGACAAACTACGAGCAGTACTTC
>-|15|-|TRBJ2-3|TRBV6-1
CASSESCGATDTQYF
TGTGCCAGCAGTGAATCGTGCGGGGCCACAGATACGCAGTATTTT
>-|12|-|TRBJ2-7|TRBV20-1
CSARETLYEQYF
TGCAGTGCTAGAGAAACCCTCTACGAGCAGTACTTC
>-|14|-|TRBJ2-7|TRBV25-1
CASRRSLPPYEQYF
TGTGCCAGCCGAAGATCTCTCCCTCCCTACGAGCAGTACTTC
>-|12|-|TRBJ2-4|TRBV28
CTNSFDKNIQYF
TGTACCAACAGTTTCGATAAAAACATTCAGTACTTC
>-|15|-|TRBJ1-5|TRBV6-5
CASSSIVGSKEPQHF
TGTGCCAGCAGTTCCATTGTAGGGTCGAAGGAGCCCCAGCATTTT
>-|14|once|TRBJ1-2|TRBV6-6
CTSSYDAGEHGYTF
TGTACCAGCAGTTACGACGCAGGGGAACATGGCTACACCTTC
>TRBD2|16|few|TRBJ2-1|TRBV5-6
CASSFLTSGRKDEQFF
TGTGCCAGCAGCTTTTTAACTAGCGGGAGGAAGGATGAGCAGTTCTTC
>-|14|-|TRBJ1-1|TRBV4-1
CASSLTQSSHEAFF
TGCGCTAGCAGCCTTACACAGAGCAGCCATGAAGCTTTCTTT
>TRBD2|20|-|TRBJ2-4|TRBV6-6
CARSYTGTRVNSLAKNIQYF
TGTGCCAGAAGCTACACCGGGACTAGAGTTAACTCGCTAGCCAAAAACATTCAGTACTTC
>-|16|many|TRBJ1-1|TRBV4-3
CASSQDSWGRGTEAFF
TGCGCCAGCAGCCAAGATAGCTGGGGGAGAGGCACTGAAGCTTTCTTT
>-|14|-|TRBJ1-1|TRBV14
CASSQAGMNTEAFF
TGTGCCAGCAGCCAGGCTGGTATGAACACTGAAGCTTTCTTT
>-|15|few|TRBJ2-3|TRBV12-5
CASALRENLTDTQYF
TGTGCTAGTGCCTTGCGAGAAAACCTCACAGATACGCAGTATTTT
>TRBD2|16|many|TRBJ2-3|TRBV6-2/TRBV6-3
CASSYGTAGDPDTQYF
TGTGCCAGCAGTTACGGCACAGCGGGAGATCCAGATACGCAGTATTTT
>TRBD1|15|many|TRBJ2-7|TRBV6-6
CASREGQGATYEQYF
TGTGCCAGCAGGGAAGGACAGGGGGCAACCTACGAGCAGTACTTC
>-|16|-|TRBJ1-6|TRBV6-5
CASSYLDSSYNSPLHF
TGTGCCAGCAGTTACTTGGACAGCTCCTATAATTCACCCCTCCACTTT
>-|11|once|TRBJ2-1|TRBV11-2
CASSSTVEQFF
TGTGCCAGCAGTTCAACGGTTGAGCAGTTCTTC
>-|15|-|TRBJ2-3|TRBV5-4
CASSLSSTSRDTQYF
TGTGCCAGCAGCTTGTCGTCGACTTCTAGGGATACGCAGTATTTT
>-|17|-|TRBJ1-5|TRBV7-8
CASSLQRRTDSNQPQHF
TGTGCCAGCAGCTTACAACGGCGGACAGATAGCAATCAGCCCCAGCATTTT
>-|12|-|TRBJ1-2|TRBV6-6
CASSPGAYGYTF
TGTGCCAGCAGCCCGGGGGCCTATGGCTACACCTTC
>-|16|many|TRBJ2-5|TRBV6-1
CASSEEDSGPKETQYF
TGTGCCAGCAGTGAAGAGGACAGTGGACCTAAAGAGACCCAGTACTTC
>TRBD1|16|-|TRBJ2-7|TRBV11-2
CASSINRGPSLRERYF
TGTGCCAGCAGTATAAACAGGGGACCCTCACTACGCGAGCGGTACTTC
>-|12|-|TRBJ2-1|TRBV12-3/TRBV12-4
CVSSLLRYEQFF
TGTGTCAGCAGTTTATTGCGGTACGAGCAGTTCTTC
>-|12|-|TRBJ2-2|TRBV5-6
CASSFLAGELFF
TGTGCCAGTAGCTTCCTGGCCGGGGAGCTGTTTTTT
>-|11|-|TRBJ2-1|TRBV29-1
CSIAVSGEQFF
TGCAGCATTGCAGTATCGGGTGAGCAGTTCTTC
>-|14|-|TRBJ2-2|TRBV12-3/TRBV12-4
CASSLLVDTWELFF
TGTGCCAGTAGTTTATTGGTAGACACCTGGGAGCTGTTTTTT
>TRBD1|18|many|TRBJ1-6|TRBV11-2
CASSLVLQGSSYNSPLHF
TGTGCCAGCAGCTTAGTATTACAGGGGAGCTCCTATAATTCACCCCTCCACTTT
>-|14|-|TRBJ2-3|TRBV28
CASSPGSRADTQYF
TGTGCCAGCAGCCCCGGGAGTCGGGCAGATACGCAGTATTTT
>-|14|-|TRBJ2-3|TRBV5-1
CASSIVTVTDTQYF
TGCGCCAGCAGCATAGTGACAGTCACAGATACGCAGTATTTT
>-|13|-|TRBJ2-7|TRBV5-6
CASSFGERYEQYF
TGTGCCAGCAGCTTTGGGGAGCGGTACGAGCAGTACTTC
>-|15|-|TRBJ1-5|TRBV7-9
CASSSGQILNQPQHF
TGTGCCAGCAGCTCCGGACAGATCCTCAATCAGCCCCAGCATTTT
>TRBD1|17|many|TRBJ2-5|TRBV29-1
CSPQGDAGTAHQETQYF
TGCAGCCCGCAAGGGGACGCCGGGACAGCGCACCAAGAGACCCAGTACTTC